These 24 T cell receptor beta chains share one sample of origin, sequenced in a study of regulatory T cells in long-lasting Graves disease. Investigators prepared the TCR beta libraries by applying iRepertoire HTBI primers and Arm-PCR of CDR3 regions. In TCRdb, the multiplex PCR reads were re-called with MiXCR into one record per CDR3 protein. The sample has 500,000 to 700,000 distinct CDR3 sequences; about 30% are singletons. The time point: persistent/refractory GD, antithyroid drugs over 5 years with positive TRAb. Isolated PBMC RNA provided the starting material for the TCR library. The sequences come from peripheral blood mononuclear cells (PBMCs), collected when the disease was refractory, from a patient treated with antithyroid drugs. All receptors come from a female donor with Graves disease.

This clonotype has a handful of counts. The V and J genes are TRBV11-3 and TRBJ1-1; no clear D. Germline V CDR1 and CDR2: SGHNT, YENEEA. The CDR3 sequence is 13 residues long. V lost 5 bases and J lost 3, with 10 bases in between. The CDR3 sequence is CASSVRFDTEAFF. CDR3 DNA: TGTGCCAGCAGCGTTCGTTTTGACACTGAAGCTTTCTTT.

The gene calls are TRBV11-2 and TRBJ2-5; 10 bases match TRBD2. The CDR3 has 16 residues. The trim removed 1 base at V and 5 bases at J, leaving 7 bases unmatched. In germline, CDR1 is SGHAT, CDR2 FQNNGV. The CDR3 DNA is TGTGCCAGCAGCTTAGTACCTAGCGGGAGAGGCGAGACCCAGTACTTC. As protein: CASSLVPSGRGETQYF.

This clonotype was recorded a few times. The chain uses TRBV2 and TRBJ2-5; D unclear. The length of the CDR3 is 12 residues. The germline V gene encodes CDR1 SNHLY and CDR2 FYNNEI. V lost 1 base, J lost 7 bases, and 7 bases lay in between. The DNA for the CDR3 is TGTGCCAGCAGTGAAGTTATAGGGACCCAGTACTTC. It codes for CASSEVIGTQYF.

The rearrangement uses TRBV6-2 or TRBV6-3 and TRBJ2-5; 7 positions match TRBD2. The DNA end lines up better with TRBJ2-1; the J call may be wrong. Germline lookup yields CDR1 MNHEY and CDR2 SVGEGT. CDR3 length: 13 amino acids. The CDR3 region has the DNA TGTGCCAGCAGTTTAACTAGCGTTCATGAGCAGTTCTTC. Amino acids: CASSLTSVHEQFF.

With respect to this clonotype: A much larger clonotype is one base distant, so this may be a read error. The chain is built from TRBV2 and TRBJ2-7; 9 bases fit TRBD1. V trimming: 1 base; J trimming: 2 bases; junction bases outside the gene matches: 3. Per germline, CDR1 SNHLY and CDR2 FYNNEI. This CDR3 spans 15 amino acids. The CDR3 region is CASSEGTGATYEQYF. CDR3 coding DNA: TGTGCCAGCAGTGAAGGGACAGGGGCGACCTACGAGCAGTACTTC.

This clonotype has only a few counts. V and J are TRBV10-3 and TRBJ2-5, with TRBD1 identical over 8 bases. V lost 2 bases and J lost 3; bases outside the gene matches: 2. Germline lookup yields CDR1 ENHRY and CDR2 SYGVKD. This CDR3 is built from 14 residues. The DNA of the CDR3 is TGTGCCATCAGTGAGGTGGACAGGGAAGAGACCCAGTACTTC. It yields the protein CAISEVDREETQYF.

The gene calls are TRBV18 and TRBJ2-4; no clear D. V gave up 3 bases and J gave up 8 bases, with 11 bases separating them. CDR1 KGHSH and CDR2 LQKENI come from the germline V gene. The CDR3 has 13 amino acids. This CDR3 reads CASSPLPTDIQYF. The CDR3 region has the DNA TGTGCCAGCTCACCTCTCCCCACGGACATTCAGTACTTC.

This clonotype was picked up a small number of times. The chain links TRBV10-3 to TRBJ2-3; 10 nucleotides match TRBD1. V lost 6 bases to trimming and J lost 4 bases; unmatched junction nucleotides: 4. The CDR3 has 14 residues. Germline assignment: CDR1 ENHRY and CDR2 SYGVKD. The CDR3 region is CAIRFGTGADTQYF. DNA for the CDR3: TGTGCCATCAGGTTCGGGACAGGGGCAGATACGCAGTATTTT.

To note about this clonotype: The conserved phenylalanine or tryptophan is not found at the CDR3 terminus, so this likely reflects a read error. The chain recombines TRBV11-2 with TRBJ2-2; 10 positions agree with TRBD1. This CDR3 is 15 amino acids long. J gave up 9 bases and V 4 bases, and 8 bases lay outside the gene matches. CDR1 SGHAT and CDR2 FQNNGV come from the germline V gene. The CDR3 DNA follows: TGTGCCAGCAGCTACCGGGACAGGGGAGATCGGGAGCTGTTTTCT. It encodes CASSYRDRGDRELFS.

The chain combines TRBV30 with TRBJ1-1; D perhaps matches TRBD1 (6 bases). V was pared by 3 bases and J by 6 bases, with 14 bases between. The germline gives CDR1 GTSNPN, CDR2 SVGIG (reference sequence). The CDR3 contains 13 residues. CDR3 sequence reads: CAWRGGSGAEAFF. The CDR3 DNA sequence: TGTGCCTGGAGAGGTGGGTCAGGGGCTGAAGCTTTCTTT. Supplemented by reference TRBV30 and TRBJ1-1, the full variable domain reads SQTIHQWPATLVQPVGSPLSLECTVEGTSNPNLYWYRQAAGRGLQLLFYSVGIGQISSEVPQNLSASRPQDRQFILSSKKLLLSDSGFYLCAWRGGSGAEAFFGQGTRLTVV.

The J gene is TRBJ1-5, the V gene TRBV27; TRBD1 matches 11 bases. The CDR3 consists of 16 residues. The trim removed 5 bases at V and 1 base at J, leaving 4 bases unmatched. The germline CDR1 and CDR2 sequences are MNHEY and SMNVEV (reference sequence). The CDR3: CASSPGQGGSNQPQHF. The CDR3 DNA follows: TGTGCCAGCAGTCCGGGACAGGGGGGCAGCAATCAGCCCCAGCATTTT.

The chain has TRBV25-1 and TRBJ1-2; D is possibly TRBD1 (6 bases). The CDR3 is made up of 15 amino acids. CDR1 MGHDK and CDR2 SYGVNS come from the germline V gene. Trimming stripped 1 base from V and 5 bases from J, with 14 bases between. The CDR3 sequence: CASSEWAGEVYGYTF. The CDR3 nucleotides are TGTGCCAGCAGTGAATGGGCAGGGGAGGTATATGGCTACACCTTC.

This clonotype was picked up a small number of times. Here the CDR3 DNA reads TGTGCCAGCAGCCAAGGGACAGGGTACGAAAAAGCTTTCTTT. This encodes CASSQGTGYEKAFF. The chain uses TRBV3-1 and TRBJ1-1; 8 bases agree with TRBD1. J lost 9 bases, V lost 1 base, and 7 bases had no gene match. The CDR3 spans 14 residues. CDR1 is LGHDT and CDR2 is YNNKEL in the germline V gene (reference sequence).

This clonotype was observed at least ten times. V usage is TRBV28 and J usage is TRBJ1-4; D is unclear. V was trimmed by 5 bases and J by 3 bases, leaving 16 bases between them. This CDR3 contains 16 residues. Germline lookup yields CDR1 MDHEN and CDR2 SYDVKM. The CDR3 loop reads CASSPTRRVANEKLFF. As DNA, the CDR3 is TGTGCCAGCAGTCCGACAAGGAGGGTGGCTAATGAAAAACTGTTTTTT. The entire variable domain, with the rest obtained from reference TRBV28 and TRBJ1-4, is as follows: DVKVTQSSRYLVKRTGEKVFLECVQDMDHENMFWYRQDPGLGLRLIYFSYDVKMKEKGDIPEGYSVSREKKERFSLILESASTNQTSMYLCASSPTRRVANEKLFFGSGTQLSVL.

The chain has TRBV3-1 and TRBJ1-1; 11 bases map to TRBD1. This CDR3 has 19 residues. J gave up 5 bases and V 0 bases, and 14 bases lay outside the gene matches. Per germline, CDR1 LGHDT and CDR2 YNNKEL (reference sequence). In DNA, the CDR3 is TGTGCCAGCAGCCAAGAAAGAGGGACAGGGGGTCGCTGGGGAACTGAAGCTTTCTTT. It yields the protein CASSQERGTGGRWGTEAFF.

The V call is TRBV7-9, the J call TRBJ2-5; 7 nucleotides agree with TRBD2. Germline V gene data show CDR1 as SEHNR and CDR2 as FQNEAQ (reference sequence). This CDR3 is 16 amino acids long. Unmatched junction bases numbered 10, after V lost 5 bases and J lost 1 base. The DNA for the CDR3 is TGTGCCAGCAGCGGGGGGGTCTCAGTGTTCCAAGAGACCCAGTACTTC. Protein product: CASSGGVSVFQETQYF.

This clonotype came up many times. A junction end diverges from the germline sequence, so it may reflect a read error. The gene calls are TRBV5-1 and TRBJ1-2; D is unresolved. Germline CDR1 and CDR2: SGHRS and YFSETQ. CDR3 length: 13 amino acids. In DNA, the CDR3 is TGTGCCAGCAGTTCTGGAACTAACTATGGCTACACCTTC. Protein: CASSSGTNYGYTF.

This chain links TRBV24-1 with TRBJ2-2, with D uncertain. The CDR3 runs 16 residues. The germline gives CDR1 KGHDR, CDR2 SFDVKD. V dropped 4 bases and J dropped 0 bases, with 11 bases sitting between them. CDR3 loop: CATSDRPFANTGELFF. DNA for the CDR3: TGTGCCACCAGTGACCGACCCTTCGCGAACACCGGGGAGCTGTTTTTT.

This clonotype was seen ten or more times. V usage is TRBV6-1 and J usage is TRBJ2-5; 9 bases map to TRBD1. This CDR3 has 15 residues. The V and J ends lost 6 bases and 6 bases, in that order; junction bases with no gene match: 11. Germline V gives CDR1 MNHNS, CDR2 SASEGT. For the CDR3, the DNA is TGTGCCAGCAGACGCCGGGACAGGGAAACCCAGACCCAGTACTTC. This encodes CASRRRDRETQTQYF.

The gene calls are TRBV28 and TRBJ2-7, with 10 positions matching TRBD1. The CDR3 is 19 amino acids. Germline loops: CDR1 MDHEN, CDR2 SYDVKM. Trimming removed 5 bases from V and 2 bases from J; junction bases left unmatched: 18. The CDR3 here is CASSPHLLLDRGPPYEQYF. The CDR3 DNA reads TGTGCCAGCAGTCCCCACCTGTTACTCGACAGGGGGCCCCCCTACGAGCAGTACTTC.

The genes are TRBV18 and TRBJ1-1; a possible D gene is TRBD1 (6 bases). This CDR3 region has 14 residues. Germline-derived CDR1 and CDR2 are KGHSH and LQKENI. Trimming cost V 1 base and J 3 bases, with 9 bases left between them. CDR3 nucleotides: TGTGCCAGCTCACCACAGCACAGGGACACTGAAGCTTTCTTT. Translated, it gives CASSPQHRDTEAFF.

This clonotype was found many times. The V gene is TRBV28, the J gene TRBJ1-1, with 7 bases aligning to TRBD1. Germline CDR1 is MDHEN and CDR2 is SYDVKM. CDR3 length: 14 residues. After removal of 6 bases from V and 1 base from J, the junction contained 5 bases not matched to a gene. CDR3 in DNA: TGTGCCAGCAGAATCAGGGGGTCGAACACTGAAGCTTTCTTT. Residues: CASRIRGSNTEAFF.

The V call is TRBV6-1, the J call TRBJ2-7; D uncertain. CDR1 is MNHNS, CDR2 SASEGT, per germline. The CDR3 spans 13 residues. V lost 7 bases and J 6 bases, leaving 16 bases between the germline ends. The CDR3 DNA sequence: TGTGCCAGCACCCAAGGGTCGGTAGGCGAGCAGTACTTC. Protein sequence: CASTQGSVGEQYF.

This clonotype came up a few times. CDR3 sequence: CASSTRDGNNYGYTF. DNA of the CDR3: TGTGCCAGCAGCACCCGGGACGGCAATAACTATGGCTACACCTTC. The rearrangement links TRBV9 to TRBJ1-2, with D perhaps TRBD1 (5 bases). V dropped 4 bases and J dropped 1 base, with 14 bases sitting between them. Germline CDR1 is SGDLS and CDR2 is YYNGEE. The CDR3 consists of 15 residues.